This TCR beta chain was identified during a study of type 1 regulatory T cells. On the study more broadly: An in vitro protocol generated T-allo10, a Tr1-enriched, alloantigen-specific CD4 T cell product.

This clonotype was seen a handful of times. Its target is unknown. Study results and limitations: Compared with non-type 1 regulatory T cells, type 1 regulatory T cells showed a more restricted TCR repertoire.

TCRdb reanalysed the reads using MiXCR and keeps one entry per CDR3 protein. The table lists around 65,000 distinct CDR3 sequences, around 49% of them singletons. V lost 5 bases and J 8 bases, leaving 10 bases between the germline ends. The CDR3 has 11 residues. The germline gives CDR1 SGHRS, CDR2 YFSETQ. V and J are TRBV5-1 and TRBJ1-1; a possible D gene is TRBD1 (5 bases). The sample comprised cultured non-Tr1 T cells, either the whole culture or a sorted T cell fraction (not recorded which). The receptor was derived from a human donor in good health. The CDR3 DNA reads TGCGCCAGCAGGTCAGGGTTGGAAGCTTTCTTT. Amino acids: CASRSGLEAFF.